This is a list of T cell receptor beta chains from one sample in a study of T cells in Graves' hyperthyroidism and ophthalmopathy. TCRdb reprocessed the multiplex PCR reads with MiXCR, giving one entry per CDR3 protein. The sample carries roughly 240,000 distinct CDR3 sequences, 15% to 20% recorded once. The sample comprised blood. These receptors were collected from a woman younger than 30 with Graves' ophthalmopathy. Both conserved end residues are part of each CDR3.

j_call,v_call,cdr3_aa
TRBJ1-1,TRBV12-5,CASGQTGFTEAFF
TRBJ2-3,TRBV18,CASSSRAGGFTDTQYF
TRBJ2-3,TRBV6-1,CASSQHGGSTDTQYF
TRBJ1-1,TRBV11-2,CASSPTRTASWMNTEAFF
TRBJ2-3,TRBV10-3,CAISESGQFDTQYF
TRBJ1-4,TRBV19,CASSIWGEEKLFF
TRBJ1-5,TRBV6-1,CASSEAWNQPQHF
TRBJ2-2,TRBV6-2/TRBV6-3,CASSYPPGKLSGELFF
TRBJ1-3,TRBV6-1,CATRHSASGNTIYF
TRBJ1-2,TRBV12-3/TRBV12-4,CASSLGGGIYGYTF
TRBJ1-6,TRBV13,CASSSRDRGNNSPLHF
TRBJ1-1,TRBV28,CASRPETGEAFF
TRBJ1-1,TRBV2,CASSEAFIRAGGTEAFF
TRBJ2-7,TRBV6-1,CASRGRTGLAPGYEQYF
TRBJ2-7,TRBV28,CASSSARTGIKIYEQYF
TRBJ1-2,TRBV20-1,CSAPSLGNGYTF
TRBJ2-3,TRBV7-9,CASSPTRGATDTQYF
TRBJ1-4,TRBV29-1,CSTDEGSSGEKLFF
TRBJ2-7,TRBV20-1,CSAVGLAGVGVFSYEQYF
TRBJ2-3,TRBV7-2,CASSPYGASGSTDTQYF
TRBJ2-3,TRBV12-3/TRBV12-4,CASSLPGQGRMLADTQYF
TRBJ1-1,TRBV7-8,CASSRGRNTEAFF
TRBJ2-1,TRBV28,CASSLSGGSSYNEQFF
TRBJ1-1,TRBV19,CASRPFVSKAGNTEAFF
TRBJ2-3,TRBV2,CASSEPSGTDTQYF
TRBJ2-7,TRBV6-1,CASSLHLLAGASSYEQYF
TRBJ2-7,TRBV28,CASTTAYEQYF
TRBJ1-1,TRBV7-2,CASSLRTDNTEAFF
TRBJ1-6,TRBV7-9,CASSRTNSPLHF